Listed below are T cell receptor beta chains from one sample, sequenced in a study of cytomegalovirus exposure and HLA in healthy donors. Some clones are missing from TCRdb's copy, which holds only in-frame ones; the method was immunoSEQ multiplex PCR. The sample contains 180,000 or so clones, about 81% of which appear only once. The specimen was PBMCs. The source is a man aged 35 to 55 in good health and CMV-seronegative. Each CDR3 is given with its conserved first and last residue. D genes are given only for firm matches. The size entry is marked missing in some rows and otherwise reads once, few, many or a size class.

abundance	d_gene	v_gene	j_gene	CDR3nt	CDR3aa
.	TRBD1	TRBV19	TRBJ1-6	TGTGCCAGTAGTGCCGACAGGGGCTATAGCGGAACCCTCCACTTT	CASSADRGYSGTLHF
.	TRBD1	TRBV7-2	TRBJ2-3	TGTGCCAGCAGCCCACTTCTAGGGACAGGGGGAAATACGCAGTATTTT	CASSPLLGTGGNTQYF
.	TRBD2	TRBV30	TRBJ2-1	TGTGCCTGGAGTGCATCCGGGACTAGCGGGAGGGGGAGCTCCTACAATGAGCAGTTCTTC	CAWSASGTSGRGSSYNEQFF
.	.	TRBV6-5	TRBJ2-3	TGTGCCAGCAGTTACCGAGTTAGCACAGATACGCAGTATTTT	CASSYRVSTDTQYF
few	.	TRBV5-1	TRBJ1-2	TGCGCCAGCAGCTCAGGTGACTATGGCTACACCTTC	CASSSGDYGYTF
.	.	TRBV7-9	TRBJ2-3	TGTGCCAGCAGCTATTCCGTAGATACGCAGTATTTT	CASSYSVDTQYF
.	.	TRBV9	TRBJ1-2	TGTGCCAGCGCTTCTCAGGGGAACTATGGCTACACCTTC	CASASQGNYGYTF
.	.	TRBV2	TRBJ2-7	TGTGCCAGCAGTTACGGGGCACAGGGCGAGCAGTACTTC	CASSYGAQGEQYF
few	.	TRBV5-1	TRBJ1-1	TGCGCCAGTACGGGGACACGGGATAACACTGAAGCTTTCTTT	CASTGTRDNTEAFF
.	TRBD2	TRBV11-2	TRBJ2-1	TGTGCCAGCAGCTTTACTAGCGGGGGGGCCGGTGAGCAGTTCTTC	CASSFTSGGAGEQFF
.	.	TRBV7-2	TRBJ2-3	TGTGCCAGCAGTCGTAGCGCGGATAGGAGCGCGGTTACGCAGTATTTT	CASSRSADRSAVTQYF
.	TRBD1	TRBV28	TRBJ2-6	TGTGCCAGCAGTCCGTACGATACCGACAGGGGCCGCAGCTCCGGGGCCAACGTCCTGACTTTC	CASSPYDTDRGRSSGANVLTF
.	TRBD2	TRBV4-2	TRBJ2-1	TGTGCCAGCAGCCCACGGGAGGGAAGCATGCAGTTCTTC	CASSPREGSMQFF
.	.	TRBV28	TRBJ2-1	TGTGCCAGCAGCCCCTCTAACGGTGTGCGGAAGTACAATGAGCAGTTCTTC	CASSPSNGVRKYNEQFF
.	.	TRBV29-1	TRBJ2-7	TGCAGCGTTTTAATATCCTCCTACGAGCAGTACTTC	CSVLISSYEQYF
.	.	TRBV4-3	TRBJ2-1	TGCGCCAGCAGCCAAGAAAAGGGGATCAATGAGCAGTTCTTC	CASSQEKGINEQFF
.	.	TRBV27	TRBJ1-4	TGTGCCAGCAGTTTAATCGGGGAGGCTAATGAAAAACTGTTTTTT	CASSLIGEANEKLFF
few	.	TRBV1	TRBJ2-1	TGCACCAGCAGCCAAACAGGGGCTGGATACAATGAGCAGTTCTTC	CTSSQTGAGYNEQFF
.	.	TRBV20-1	TRBJ2-3	TGCAGTGCCGCGGGCACAGATACGCAGTATTTT	CSAAGTDTQYF
.	.	TRBV28	TRBJ1-2	TGTGCCAGCAGTTTAATTGCAGGGGATGGCTACACCTTC	CASSLIAGDGYTF
.	TRBD1	TRBV5-1	TRBJ2-3	TGCGCCAGCAGCTTGGGACAGGGCTCCGATACGCAGTATTTT	CASSLGQGSDTQYF
.	TRBD1	TRBV7-2	TRBJ1-3	TGTGCCAGCAGTCACGGGACAGGGGGCTCTGGAAACACCATATATTTT	CASSHGTGGSGNTIYF
few	TRBD1	TRBV30	TRBJ1-1	TGTGCCTATGACAGGGGAACGAACACTGAAGCTTTCTTT	CAYDRGTNTEAFF
few	TRBD2	TRBV19	TRBJ2-1	TGTGCCAGTAGTATAGCGACTAGCGGCAACTACAATGAGCAGTTCTTC	CASSIATSGNYNEQFF
.	TRBD2	TRBV27	TRBJ2-1	TGTGCCAGCACAGTAGCGGGAAGCTCCTACAATGAGCAGTTCTTC	CASTVAGSSYNEQFF
.	.	TRBV5-1	TRBJ2-2	TGCGCCAGCAGCTTAAACGGACTACAGGTCGACAACACCGGGGAGCTGTTTTTT	CASSLNGLQVDNTGELFF
.	.	TRBV6-6	TRBJ1-1	TGTGCCAGCGGTCTACAGGGAACTTCGAACACTGAAGCTTTCTTT	CASGLQGTSNTEAFF
.	.	TRBV29-1	TRBJ1-6	TGCAGCGTGTCGCAGGGGACGGATTCACCCCTCCACTTT	CSVSQGTDSPLHF
few	.	TRBV2	TRBJ2-7	TGTGCCAGCAGTGAAGCGCACGGTTGGGCGGGGACCTACGAGCAGTACTTC	CASSEAHGWAGTYEQYF
.	TRBD1	TRBV11-2	TRBJ1-2	TGTGCCAGCAGCCAAGGGACAGGGATTTATGGCTACACCTTC	CASSQGTGIYGYTF